This T cell receptor (beta chain) was identified in a study of beta chain features in type 1 diabetes. General study points: The study found that naive, central memory and Treg TCRB repertoires appeared more similar in patients than in healthy donors.

Reverse transcribing all isolated RNA meant expressed TCRB transcripts were sequenced. Generated by immunoSEQ multiplex PCR, the TCRdb table keeps only in-frame clones and is missing some. The sample shows 810,000 or so clones, about a sixth of them seen only once. The length of the CDR3 is 13 residues. Trimming left V 3 bases short and J 5 bases short, with 9 bases between. Germline-derived CDR1 and CDR2 are WNHNN and SYGVQD (reference sequence). Sorting based on CD45RO/CCR7/CD25/CD127/CD95/CD27 separated CD4+ naive, central memory, regulatory and stem cell-like memory cells. Only a few counts were recorded for this clone. Its antigen remains unknown.

The gene calls are TRBV10-1 and TRBJ2-3; weak D call: TRBD1 (5 bases). The source of this sequence is a woman aged 18-35 years in good health. Material: naive CD4+ T cells from blood. CDR3 sequence: CASSDPGKDTQYF. CDR3 nucleotides: TGCGCCAGCAGTGATCCAGGGAAAGATACGCAGTATTTT.